This T cell receptor beta chain was recovered during a study of molecular identifiers for immune sequencing clone quantification. Trimming shortened V by 6 bases and J by 2 bases, and 11 bases separated the two germline ends. Germline V gene data show CDR1 as LNHDA and CDR2 as SQIVND (reference sequence). The CDR3 loop spans 13 amino acids. This clonotype appeared many times. Its specificity is unknown. RNA fractions of 10%, 30% or 50% and roughly 19,000 to 1,000,000 sorted cells were the source of naive CD8 libraries. Sorting defined naive CD8 T cells as CD8+CD4-CCR7+CD45RA+. The study's findings and limits: A shared barcode on identical TCR molecules could lead to underestimated sizes for highly expanded clones.

In preparing bulk TCR libraries, previously described methods and listed TCR primers were used. TCRdb processed the PCR reads anew with MiXCR; each CDR3 protein has one entry. This table holds over 600,000 distinct CDR3 sequences, roughly 21% found once. The receptor was derived from a human donor in good health. Some libraries in this study had Jurkat cell RNA spiked in. The specimen was naive CD8+ T cells from blood, with Jurkat cell RNA spiked in. Subset noted: FACS-sorted CD8+CD4-CCR7+CD45RA+ naive T cells. The chain couples TRBV19 to TRBJ2-7; D not resolved. CDR3 coding DNA: TGTGCCAGTAGCCCAAGGGTGGCCTACGAGCAGTACTTC. This gives the protein CASSPRVAYEQYF.